Below are 24 T cell receptor beta chains sequenced from a single sample in a study of chemoradiotherapy in HPV16-positive cancers (dated by TCRdb to the early 2020s). Library preparation was by the immunoSEQ multiplex PCR assay. What TCRdb holds here is the immuneACCESS table cut down to in-frame rearrangements. Part of the clones is not present; checked against another copy, under half of the missing clones reflect an unresolved V gene, and the others are unexplained. The sample table records roughly 14,000 clones; about 92% of these occur just once. The ten most abundant clones make up over 3.5% of the sample. The sample was tumor tissue, taken from a patient who underwent chemoradiotherapy. These receptor sequences come from a human donor with HPV-associated anogenital cancer.

The V call is TRBV5-4, the J call TRBJ2-7; D remains unclear. This CDR3 spans 16 amino acids. Germline V CDR1 and CDR2: SGHNT, YYREEE (reference sequence). V was cut by 2 bases and J by 3 bases, with 18 bases left in between. The CDR3 loop is CASSFDLQDGNYEQYF. In DNA, the CDR3 is TGTGCCAGCAGCTTCGATTTGCAGGACGGAAACTACGAGCAGTACTTC.

The rearrangement joins TRBV5-1 to TRBJ1-5; D remains ambiguous. V was clipped by 5 bases and J by 5 bases, with 11 bases between them. CDR1 and CDR2 from the germline V gene are SGHRS and YFSETQ. The CDR3 extends over 13 amino acids. The CDR3 here is CASRVEGDQPQHF. The CDR3 region has the DNA TGCGCCAGCAGGGTCGAAGGCGATCAGCCCCAGCATTTT.

This clone was counted only a few times. The chain employs TRBV19 and TRBJ2-7, with D perhaps being TRBD1 or TRBD2 (5 bases each). The CDR3 is 15 amino acids. V was cut by 2 bases and J by 3 bases, with 14 bases left in between. CDR1 is LNHDA, CDR2 SQIVND, per germline (reference sequence). The CDR3 nucleotides read TGTGCCAGTAGTATATCCGGGATGGGGGTCTACGAGCAGTACTTC. Translation gives CASSISGMGVYEQYF. The whole variable domain, filled in from reference TRBV19 and TRBJ2-7, reads DGGITQSPKYLFRKEGQNVTLSCEQNLNHDAMYWYRQDPGQGLRLIYYSQIVNDFQKGDIAEGYSVSREKKESFPLTVTSAQKNPTAFYLCASSISGMGVYEQYFGPGTRLTVT.

J is TRBJ2-1 and V is TRBV7-9, with 10 bases matching TRBD2. The CDR3 has 15 amino acids. After removal of 1 base from V and 9 bases from J, the junction contained 6 bases not matched to a gene. Germline V gene data show CDR1 as SEHNR and CDR2 as FQNEAQ (reference sequence). CDR3 bases: TGTGCCAGCAGCTTAGATCTAGCGGGAGTGGGTGAGCAGTTCTTC. Translation gives CASSLDLAGVGEQFF.

Details on this clone: This sample includes further DNA sequences coding for the same CDR3. The rearrangement links TRBV9 to TRBJ2-1; TRBD2 matches 8 bases. Germline assignment: CDR1 SGDLS and CDR2 YYNGEE. CDR3 length: 15 amino acids. The V and J ends lost 0 bases and 4 bases, in that order; junction bases with no gene match: 3. Written as DNA, the CDR3 is TGTGCCAGCAGCGTAGAAGGGACTAGTTACAATGAGCAGTTCTTC. Amino acid sequence: CASSVEGTSYNEQFF. Full variable domain (outside the CDR3, taken from reference TRBV9 and TRBJ2-1): DSGVTQTPKHLITATGQRVTLRCSPRSGDLSVYWYQQSLDQGLQFLIQYYNGEERAKGNILERFSAQQFPDLHSELNLSSLELGDSALYFCASSVEGTSYNEQFFGPGTRLTVL.

This chain uses TRBV30 with TRBJ2-1, with 12 nucleotides matching TRBD2. CDR1 is GTSNPN, CDR2 SVGIG, per germline (reference sequence). This CDR3 contains 15 residues. Losses at the gene ends were 0 bases for V and 9 bases for J; bases not matched to a gene: 6. CDR3 bases: TGTGCCTGGAGTGTATCTAGCGGGAGGGCCGGTGAGCAGTTCTTC. Amino acid sequence: CAWSVSSGRAGEQFF.

The J gene is TRBJ2-7, the V gene TRBV19; 7 positions agree with TRBD1. The CDR3 totals 13 residues. CDR1 is LNHDA, CDR2 SQIVND, per germline (reference sequence). The trim removed 7 bases at V and 4 bases at J, leaving 7 bases unmatched. The CDR3 spells CASTPGQPYEQYF. In nucleotides, the CDR3 is TGTGCCAGTACTCCGGGACAGCCGTACGAGCAGTACTTC.

The CDR3 nucleotides read TGCGCCAGCAGGGGCGGTGTGAACACTGAAGCTTTCTTT. Translated, it gives CASRGGVNTEAFF. The chain is built from TRBV4-1 and TRBJ1-1; no reliable D call. V was trimmed by 6 bases and J by 0 bases, leaving 8 bases between them. The CDR3 totals 13 residues. Germline CDR1 and CDR2: MGHRA and YSYEKL.

The chain is built from TRBV7-2 and TRBJ2-7; 9 nucleotides agree with TRBD2. The CDR3 is 13 residues long. Germline V lookup: CDR1 SGHTA, CDR2 FQGNSA. V shed 8 bases, J shed 5 bases, and the junction held 7 bases outside the gene matches. CDR3 bases: TGTGCCAGCCGGTGGGCGGGAGGGAACGAGCAGTACTTC. Its protein is CASRWAGGNEQYF.

This clone came up once. The chain employs TRBV19 and TRBJ1-4, with 7 positions matching TRBD1. Germline assignment: CDR1 LNHDA and CDR2 SQIVND (reference sequence). Trimming cost V 5 bases and J 0 bases; bases outside gene matches: 3. The CDR3 has 15 amino acids. The CDR3 nucleotides read TGTGCCAGTAGTCTAGGGACAGCAACTAATGAAAAACTGTTTTTT. Its translation is CASSLGTATNEKLFF.

This chain connects TRBV18 to TRBJ1-2, with 7 bases aligning to TRBD1. Germline CDR1 KGHSH, CDR2 LQKENI. Trimming took 2 bases from V and 1 from J; bases not matched to a gene: 4. CDR3 size: 15 residues. This CDR3 is CASSPTGVNNYGYTF. Written as DNA, the CDR3 is TGTGCCAGCTCACCAACAGGGGTTAATAACTATGGCTACACCTTC.

This sequence joins TRBV9 and TRBJ2-2; tentative D call: TRBD2 (5 bases). Germline-derived CDR1 and CDR2 are SGDLS and YYNGEE. Trimming left V 5 bases short and J 4 bases short, with 9 bases between. This CDR3 is 13 amino acids long. The CDR3 here is CASSQDSTGELFF. The CDR3 nucleotides read TGTGCCAGCAGTCAGGACTCCACCGGGGAGCTGTTTTTT.

The chain joins TRBV2 to TRBJ1-5; TRBD1 is a possible D gene (6 bases). Germline CDR1 SNHLY, CDR2 FYNNEI. With 7 bases removed from V and 4 bases from J, the gap between germline ends came to 11 bases. The CDR3 sequence is 13 residues long. The CDR3 sequence: CASMGQGNQPQHF. The CDR3 DNA follows: TGTGCCAGCATGGGGCAGGGGAATCAGCCCCAGCATTTT.

The chain couples TRBV11-2 to TRBJ2-3; D ambiguous. Trimming pared 5 bases from V and 2 bases from J, leaving 20 bases between. This CDR3 spans 17 amino acids. CDR1 and CDR2 (germline): SGHAT, FQNNGV. CDR3 in DNA: TGTGCCAGCAGCATAGGCGCTAACGGAGAAGTCACAGATACGCAGTATTTT. Translated, it gives CASSIGANGEVTDTQYF.

The gene calls are TRBV30 and TRBJ1-2, with D possibly being TRBD1 (5 bases). The CDR3 has 14 amino acids. V was trimmed by 3 bases and J by 7 bases, leaving 18 bases between them. CDR1 GTSNPN and CDR2 SVGIG come from the germline V gene (reference sequence). The CDR3 bases are TGTGCCTGGAGGAGGGATGGGGGGGGTGTTGGCTACACCTTC. It encodes CAWRRDGGGVGYTF.

This clone was seen only once. The chain combines TRBV11-2 with TRBJ2-3, with 7 bases aligning to TRBD1. CDR1 and CDR2 from the germline V gene are SGHAT and FQNNGV. V lost 6 bases and J lost 1; bases outside the gene matches: 7. The CDR3 has 15 amino acids. CDR3 sequence: CASSVTGTRTDTQYF. Written as DNA, the CDR3 is TGTGCCAGCAGTGTGACAGGGACCCGCACAGATACGCAGTATTTT. The variable domain in full, with the rest retrieved from reference TRBV11-2 and TRBJ2-3, is EAGVAQSPRYKIIEKRQSVAFWCNPISGHATLYWYQQILGQGPKLLIQFQNNGVVDDSQLPKDRFSAERLKGVDSTLKIQPAKLEDSAVYLCASSVTGTRTDTQYFGPGTRLTVL.

The rearrangement joins TRBV2 to TRBJ2-7; the D is unclear. The CDR3 contains 12 residues. The V and J ends lost 5 bases and 2 bases respectively, with 7 bases between them. Germline-derived CDR1 and CDR2 are SNHLY and FYNNEI. The CDR3 region is CASSYDTYEQYF. As DNA, the CDR3 is TGTGCCAGCAGTTACGACACCTACGAGCAGTACTTC. Complete variable domain (other parts from reference TRBV2 and TRBJ2-7): EPEVTQTPSHQVTQMGQEVILRCVPISNHLYFYWYRQILGQKVEFLVSFYNNEISEKSEIFDDQFSVERPDGSNFTLKIRSTKLEDSAMYFCASSYDTYEQYFGPGTRLTVT.

The gene calls are TRBV7-8 and TRBJ1-1; D not certain. The CDR3 consists of 13 residues. Germline CDR1 reads SGHVS; CDR2 reads FQNEAQ. V shed 3 bases and J shed 7 bases, with 12 bases lying between them. The CDR3 DNA is TGTGCCAGCAGCTTGGCCCCTTGGGGTGAAGCTTTCTTT. This gives the protein CASSLAPWGEAFF.

The chain joins TRBV18 to TRBJ2-7; TRBD2 is a possible D gene (5 bases). Germline assignment: CDR1 KGHSH and CDR2 LQKENI. V dropped 3 bases and J dropped 3 bases, with 12 bases sitting between them. The CDR3 has 14 amino acids. The CDR3 DNA follows: TGTGCCAGCTCACCCCAGCAGAGGGACTACGAGCAGTACTTC. Encoded protein: CASSPQQRDYEQYF.

This chain connects TRBV2 to TRBJ2-6; a possible D gene is TRBD1 (5 bases). Germline CDR1 is SNHLY and CDR2 is FYNNEI. The V gene lost 6 bases and the J gene lost 1 base, with 10 bases spanning the gap. The CDR3 runs to 15 residues. For the CDR3, the DNA is TGTGCCAGCAGCGCGACAGTTTCTGGGGCCAACGTCCTGACTTTC. Amino acids: CASSATVSGANVLTF.

The chain employs TRBV5-4 and TRBJ2-7; TRBD2 aligns across 7 bases. Looked up from germline, CDR1 is SGHNT and CDR2 is YYREEE (reference sequence). This CDR3 is 14 amino acids long. The CDR3 DNA follows: TGTGTAACTCACACCGGGACTAACTCCTACGAGCAGTACTTC. It encodes CVTHTGTNSYEQYF.

The count of this clone is one. The chain couples TRBV30 to TRBJ1-2; D unresolved. The germline V and J ends were trimmed by 1 base and 8 bases, with 11 bases remaining between them. The CDR3 contains 12 residues. The germline CDR1 and CDR2 sequences are GTSNPN and SVGIG (reference sequence). CDR3 residues: CAWSGAMQGYTF. In DNA form, the CDR3 reads TGTGCCTGGAGTGGAGCGATGCAAGGCTACACCTTC.

This clone showed up just once. The rearrangement uses TRBV29-1 and TRBJ2-1; TRBD2 is a possible D gene (7 bases). The CDR3 spans 16 residues. Germline-derived CDR1 and CDR2 are SQVTM and ANQGSEA. Trimming removed 6 bases from V and 0 bases from J, with 18 bases in between. The CDR3 protein is CSVPRGGAYSYNEQFF. The CDR3 DNA reads TGCAGCGTCCCCAGAGGGGGGGCTTACTCCTACAATGAGCAGTTCTTC.

As DNA, the CDR3 is TGCGCCAGCAGCTTGGTACAAGCGGGAGGCATAGATACGCAGTATTTT. As protein: CASSLVQAGGIDTQYF. The chain is built from TRBV5-1 and TRBJ2-3, with TRBD2 matching 9 bases. J was trimmed by 5 bases and V by 0 bases; bases with no gene match: 7. Looked up from germline, CDR1 is SGHRS and CDR2 is YFSETQ. The CDR3 covers 16 residues. The whole variable domain, filled in from reference TRBV5-1 and TRBJ2-3, reads KAGVTQTPRYLIKTRGQQVTLSCSPISGHRSVSWYQQTPGQGLQFLFEYFSETQRNKGNFPGRFSGRQFSNSRSEMNVSTLELGDSALYLCASSLVQAGGIDTQYFGPGTRLTVL.